Listed below are T cell receptor beta chains from one sample, sequenced in a study of CD8+CD57+ T cells in acquired aplastic anemia. TCRdb fed the reads into MiXCR, producing one record per CDR3 protein. The table lists around 200,000 distinct CDR3 sequences, roughly 60% of them singletons. Sequencing was done on a sample of sorted CD4+, CD8+, or CD8+CD57+ T cells (not recorded which) from PBMCs. Receptor source: a human donor with aplastic anemia. The CDR3 runs from the conserved cysteine through the conserved F or W. D genes are given only for firm matches. Not every row has a clone size; where given, it reads once, few, many or a size class.

many,TRBJ2-5,TRBV9,NA,TGTGCCAGCAGCGTAGTCCGACAGCCGCTTTACCAAGAGACCCAGTACTTC,CASSVVRQPLYQETQYF
many,TRBJ1-2,TRBV12-3/TRBV12-4,NA,TGTGCCAGCAGTTCGTCAGGGTTTGGCTACACCTTC,CASSSSGFGYTF
NA,TRBJ2-7,TRBV5-8,TRBD1,TGTGCCAGCAGCTCAGGGGGACCGTTAACCCACGAGCAGTACTTC,CASSSGGPLTHEQYF
NA,TRBJ2-5,TRBV20-1,NA,TGCAGTGCTAGGGTGGGTGAAGAGACCCAGTACTTC,CSARVGEETQYF
medium-sized,TRBJ2-7,TRBV7-8,NA,TGTGCCAGCAGCTTACACCAGGGCAGCTCCTACGAGCAGTACTTC,CASSLHQGSSYEQYF
NA,TRBJ2-7,TRBV15,TRBD2,TGTGCCACCAGCTTAAGGACTAGCGGGGTCGAGCAGTACTTC,CATSLRTSGVEQYF
once,TRBJ1-2,TRBV20-1,NA,TGCAGTGCTCCACACTCAGATAACTATGGCTACACCTTC,CSAPHSDNYGYTF
NA,TRBJ2-3,TRBV7-8,NA,TGTGCCAGCAGCCCCCCCCTATTGGATACGCAGTATTTT,CASSPPLLDTQYF
NA,TRBJ1-1,TRBV7-2,NA,TGTGCCAGCAGCTTCCCCGGTGTCGGACAGAACACTGAAGCTTTCTTT,CASSFPGVGQNTEAFF
NA,TRBJ2-1,TRBV12-3/TRBV12-4,TRBD2,TGTGCCAGCACATTGTATAGCGGGGGGGCCTGGGATGAGCAGTTCTTC,CASTLYSGGAWDEQFF
NA,TRBJ2-5,TRBV24-1,NA,TGTGCCACCAGTGATTTGCAAGGGTTTTCAGGTGGACAAGAGACCCAGTACTTC,CATSDLQGFSGGQETQYF
NA,TRBJ1-1,TRBV6-5,NA,TGTGCCAGCAGTTCGGAGAGCGCTGAAGCTTTCTTT,CASSSESAEAFF
NA,TRBJ1-1,TRBV20-1,NA,TGCAGTGCTAGAGATTCAAGAGGGGGGGGGAGCACTGAAGCTTTCTTT,CSARDSRGGGSTEAFF
NA,TRBJ2-7,TRBV15,NA,TGTGCCACCAGCAGAGGAAGGGTTGCCTACGAGCAGTACTTC,CATSRGRVAYEQYF
NA,TRBJ2-3,TRBV29-1,NA,TGCAGCGGGGGGAAGGGGGAGTCCTACAGGCAGTATTTT,CSGGKGESYRQYF
NA,TRBJ2-7,TRBV15,NA,TGTGCCACCAGCAGTGAATGGGGGTCCTACGAGCAGTACTTC,CATSSEWGSYEQYF
many,TRBJ2-7,TRBV9,NA,TGTGCCAGCAGCGTAGACTCTCCCGGGGGGCCCTACGAGCAGTACTTC,CASSVDSPGGPYEQYF